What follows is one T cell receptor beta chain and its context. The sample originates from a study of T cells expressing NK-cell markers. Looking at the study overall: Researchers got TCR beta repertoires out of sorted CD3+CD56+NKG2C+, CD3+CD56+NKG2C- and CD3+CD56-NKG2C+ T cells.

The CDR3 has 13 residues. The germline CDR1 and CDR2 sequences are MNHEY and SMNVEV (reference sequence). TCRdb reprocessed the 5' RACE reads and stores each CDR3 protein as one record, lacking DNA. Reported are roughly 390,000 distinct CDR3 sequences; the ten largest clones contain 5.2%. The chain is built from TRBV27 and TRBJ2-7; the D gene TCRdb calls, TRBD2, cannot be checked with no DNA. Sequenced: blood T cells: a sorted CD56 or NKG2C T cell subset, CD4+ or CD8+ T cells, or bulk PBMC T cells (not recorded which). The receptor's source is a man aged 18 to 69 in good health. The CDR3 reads CASSKVGGDEQYF.